What follows describes a single T cell receptor beta chain. These data are taken from a study of technical replicates of blood from a handful of donors. The germline CDR1 and CDR2 sequences are SGHTA and FQGNSA. Trimming left V 4 bases short and J 4 bases short, with 16 bases between. The CDR3 consists of 15 residues. Method: immunoSEQ multiplex PCR; TCRdb's copy keeps in-frame clones and lacks some. The table has roughly 60,000 clones, nearly 95% seen once. The chain couples TRBV7-2 to TRBJ1-1; D remains ambiguous. The TCR originated in a human donor in good health. Some clones in this sample may be carry-over from other donors' samples. The sequenced material came from PBMCs. CDR3 in amino acids: CASSSEGNRGTEAFF. The CDR3 nucleotides are TGTGCCAGCAGCTCCGAAGGGAATCGGGGCACTGAAGCTTTCTTT. The full variable domain, with the rest looked up from reference TRBV7-2 and TRBJ1-1, is GAGVSQSPSNKVTEKGKDVELRCDPISGHTALYWYRQSLGQGLEFLIYFQGNSAPDKSGLPSDRFSAERTGGSVSTLTIQRTQQEDSAVYLCASSSEGNRGTEAFFGQGTRLTVV.